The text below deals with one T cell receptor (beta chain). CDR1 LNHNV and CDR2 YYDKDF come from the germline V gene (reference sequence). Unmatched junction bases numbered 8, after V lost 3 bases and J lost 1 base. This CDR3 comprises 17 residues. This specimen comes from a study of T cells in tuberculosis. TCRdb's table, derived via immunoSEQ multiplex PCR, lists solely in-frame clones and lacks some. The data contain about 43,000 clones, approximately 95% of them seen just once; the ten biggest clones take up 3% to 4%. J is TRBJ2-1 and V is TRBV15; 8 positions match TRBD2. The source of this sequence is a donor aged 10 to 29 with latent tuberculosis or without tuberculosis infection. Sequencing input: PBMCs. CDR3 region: CATSRESSGASYNEQFF. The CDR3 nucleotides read TGTGCCACCAGCAGGGAAAGTAGCGGGGCGTCCTACAATGAGCAGTTCTTC.